These 15 T cell receptor beta chains originate from one sample sequenced in a study of cytomegalovirus exposure and HLA in healthy donors. Amplification used 60 Vbeta primers and 13 Jbeta primers. Libraries were prepared by immunoSEQ multiplex PCR; TCRdb keeps only in-frame clonotypes and omits some of them. The table records hundreds of thousands of clones, approximately 90% of them present only once. The material sequenced was PBMCs. The receptors shown here come from a woman aged 18-29 years in good health and CMV-seronegative.

This clone was counted a single time. The CDR3 sequence: CASSLTGGVFSGANVLTF. The CDR3 nucleotides read TGTGCCAGCAGCTTAACGGGAGGGGTATTCTCTGGGGCCAACGTCCTGACTTTC. This sequence joins TRBV7-3 and TRBJ2-6; 7 bases agree with TRBD2. V shed 0 bases and J 0 bases; nucleotides not matched to a gene: 5. The CDR3 spans 18 residues. Germline CDR1 reads SGHTA; CDR2 reads FQGTGA.

V gene TRBV18 combines with J gene TRBJ1-5; 10 positions agree with TRBD1. Germline loops: CDR1 KGHSH, CDR2 LQKENI. The CDR3 is 15 residues long. The V gene end was trimmed by 3 bases and the J gene end by 7 bases; junction bases not matched to a gene: 6. In nucleotides, the CDR3 is TGTGCCAGCTCACCGGGACAGGGGACGGGCCAGCCCCAGCATTTT. Amino acid sequence: CASSPGQGTGQPQHF. Filled out from reference TRBV18 and TRBJ1-5, the complete variable domain reads NAGVMQNPRHLVRRRGQEARLRCSPMKGHSHVYWYRQLPEEGLKFMVYLQKENIIDESGMPKERFSAEFPKEGPSILRIQQVVRGDSAAYFCASSPGQGTGQPQHFGDGTRLSIL.

The V gene is TRBV5-1, the J gene TRBJ2-5; 7 bases map to TRBD2. Germline V lookup: CDR1 SGHRS, CDR2 YFSETQ. This CDR3 spans 12 amino acids. The J segment lost 1 base and the V segment lost 7 bases, leaving 1 base of the junction unmatched. CDR3 in DNA: TGCGCCAGCGCTAGCGGCCAAGAGACCCAGTACTTC. Its protein is CASASGQETQYF. Drawing the rest from reference TRBV5-1 and TRBJ2-5, the complete variable domain is KAGVTQTPRYLIKTRGQQVTLSCSPISGHRSVSWYQQTPGQGLQFLFEYFSETQRNKGNFPGRFSGRQFSNSRSEMNVSTLELGDSALYLCASASGQETQYFGPGTRLLVL.

The DNA of the CDR3 is TGCGCCAGCAGCCAAGATTTCGGGGGTTGGACAGATACGCAGTATTTT. This sequence encodes CASSQDFGGWTDTQYF. The chain uses TRBV4-3 and TRBJ2-3; weak D call: TRBD2 (6 bases). CDR3 length: 16 residues. V dropped 0 bases and J dropped 3 bases, with 13 bases sitting between them. Germline CDR1 LGHNA, CDR2 YSLEER.

Points on this clone: Different DNA sequences within this sample yield the same CDR3. The V and J genes are TRBV7-2 and TRBJ1-5; 9 bases fit TRBD1. The CDR3 is 14 amino acids. The V and J ends lost 5 bases and 6 bases, in that order; junction bases with no gene match: 5. Germline V lookup: CDR1 SGHTA, CDR2 FQGNSA. The CDR3 bases are TGTGCCAGCAGCACTGACAGGGGGGTTCAGCCCCAGCATTTT. This encodes CASSTDRGVQPQHF.

A note on this clone: The germline gene is not matched at one end of the junction; a read error may be the cause. V and J are TRBV11-2 and TRBJ2-7; TRBD2 aligns across 10 bases. In germline, CDR1 is SGHAT, CDR2 FQNNGV. This CDR3 comprises 16 residues. CDR3 sequence reads: CASRLVPSSGRYEQYF. CDR3 nucleotide sequence: TGTGCCAGCAGATTAGTCCCTTCTAGCGGGAGATACGAGCAGTACTTC.

V usage is TRBV29-1 and J usage is TRBJ2-1; perhaps TRBD1 as D (5 bases). The CDR3 is 13 residues long. Trimming pared 3 bases from V and 1 base from J, leaving 7 bases between. Germline CDR1 is SQVTM and CDR2 is ANQGSEA. The CDR3 region is CSVERQSYNEQFF. Written as DNA, the CDR3 is TGCAGCGTTGAGAGACAGTCCTACAATGAGCAGTTCTTC.

There are a few counts of this clone. This chain joins TRBV19 and TRBJ1-3; the D gene is possibly TRBD1 (6 bases). Germline values: CDR1 LNHDA, CDR2 SQIVND (reference sequence). With 7 bases removed from V and 0 bases from J, the gap between germline ends came to 19 bases. The CDR3 length is 17 residues. CDR3 loop: CASTRQGTSYSGNTIYF. Written as DNA, the CDR3 is TGTGCCAGTACCCGACAAGGGACATCCTACTCTGGAAACACCATATATTTT.

This chain links TRBV23-1 with TRBJ1-6; 7 bases align to TRBD1. TRBV23-1 is noted as an ORF with a role that remains uncertain. The ends lost 2 bases at V and 5 bases at J; junction bases unmatched: 6. This CDR3 has 16 residues. In nucleotides, the CDR3 is TGCGCCAGCAGTCAAGCCAGGGGGAAAAATAATTCACCCCTCCACTTT. It encodes CASSQARGKNNSPLHF.

This clone was seen a few times. The V gene is TRBV4-3, the J gene TRBJ2-1; TRBD1 agrees at 7 bases. Unmatched junction bases numbered 10, after V lost 3 bases and J lost 8 bases. CDR3 size: 15 residues. The germline CDR1 and CDR2 sequences are LGHNA and YSLEER. For the CDR3, the DNA is TGCGCCAGCAGCCAGGGTTACAGGGGACGGGATGAGCAGTTCTTC. It yields the protein CASSQGYRGRDEQFF.

The chain links TRBV30 to TRBJ1-6; TRBD1 agrees at 7 bases. This CDR3 has 18 amino acids. J lost 4 bases, V lost 4 bases, and 16 bases had no gene match. Per the germline V gene, CDR1 is GTSNPN and CDR2 is SVGIG (reference sequence). The CDR3 nucleotides are TGTGCCTGGACTACCCTCCCGGGACAGAGGGGGTATAATTCACCCCTCCACTTT. This encodes CAWTTLPGQRGYNSPLHF.

The chain has TRBV18 and TRBJ2-7; a weak D match, TRBD2 (6 bases). This CDR3 spans 18 amino acids. The germline gives CDR1 KGHSH, CDR2 LQKENI. V lost 4 bases and J lost 7, with 29 bases in between. CDR3: CASSLGFGRAGSFKEQYF. CDR3 DNA sequence: TGTGCCAGCTCACTCGGGTTTGGTCGGGCGGGGTCCTTCAAAGAGCAGTACTTC.

The chain is built from TRBV9 and TRBJ2-2; maybe TRBD2 (5 bases). From germline, CDR1 is SGDLS and CDR2 YYNGEE. V lost 4 bases to trimming and J lost 4 bases, with 20 bases between them. CDR3 length equals 17 residues. The DNA for the CDR3 is TGTGCCAGCAGCTCTACCGTTAGGACTTCTCTCACCGGGGAGCTGTTTTTT. Translated, it gives CASSSTVRTSLTGELFF.

This chain links TRBV5-4 with TRBJ2-7; 7 nucleotides line up with TRBD2. V shed 0 bases, J shed 3 bases, and the junction held 6 bases outside the gene matches. CDR1 SGHNT and CDR2 YYREEE come from the germline V gene (reference sequence). The CDR3 extends over 15 amino acids. The CDR3 DNA sequence: TGTGCCAGCAGCTTGGCCACGCTAGCGGACTACGAGCAGTACTTC. Encoded protein: CASSLATLADYEQYF.

The chain recombines TRBV20-1 with TRBJ2-3; maybe TRBD2 (5 bases). CDR3 size: 11 residues. Germline V lookup: CDR1 DFQATT, CDR2 SNEGSKA (reference sequence). CDR3 nucleotides: TGCAGCGCGACTAAGTCAGATACGCAGTATTTT. The encoded protein is CSATKSDTQYF.